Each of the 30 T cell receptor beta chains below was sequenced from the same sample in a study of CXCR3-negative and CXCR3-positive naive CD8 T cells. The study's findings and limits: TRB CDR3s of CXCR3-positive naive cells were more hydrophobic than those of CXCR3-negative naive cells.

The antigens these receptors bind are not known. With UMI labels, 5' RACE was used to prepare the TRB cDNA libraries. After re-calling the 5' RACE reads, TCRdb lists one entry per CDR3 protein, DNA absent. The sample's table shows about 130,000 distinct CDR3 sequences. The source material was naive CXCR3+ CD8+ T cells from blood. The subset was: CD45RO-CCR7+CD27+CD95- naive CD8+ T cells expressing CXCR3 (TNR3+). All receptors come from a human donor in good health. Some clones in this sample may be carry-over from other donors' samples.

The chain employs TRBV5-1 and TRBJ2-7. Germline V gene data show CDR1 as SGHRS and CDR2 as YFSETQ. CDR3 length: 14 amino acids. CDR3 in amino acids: CASSFDRNSYEQYF.

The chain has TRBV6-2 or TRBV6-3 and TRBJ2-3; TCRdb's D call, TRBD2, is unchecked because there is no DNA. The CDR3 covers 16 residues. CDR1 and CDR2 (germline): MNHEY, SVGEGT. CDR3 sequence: CASSALAGGPVDTQYF.

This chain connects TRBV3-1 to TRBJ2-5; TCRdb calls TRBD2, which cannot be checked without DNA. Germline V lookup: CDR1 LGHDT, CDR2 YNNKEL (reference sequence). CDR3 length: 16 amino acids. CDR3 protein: CASSHRLAGGGETQYF.

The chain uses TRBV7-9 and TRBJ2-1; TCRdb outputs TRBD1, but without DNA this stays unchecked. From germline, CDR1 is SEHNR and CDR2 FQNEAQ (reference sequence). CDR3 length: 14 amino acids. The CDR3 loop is CASSFSQGPGEQFF.

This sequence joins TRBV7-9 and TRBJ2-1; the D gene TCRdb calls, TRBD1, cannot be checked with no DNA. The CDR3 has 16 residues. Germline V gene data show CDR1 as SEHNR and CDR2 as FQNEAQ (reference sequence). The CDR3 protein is CASSTTGTRDYNEQFF.

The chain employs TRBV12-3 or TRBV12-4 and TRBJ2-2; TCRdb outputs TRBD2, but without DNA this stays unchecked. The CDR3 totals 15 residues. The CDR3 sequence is CASSGLVANTGELFF.

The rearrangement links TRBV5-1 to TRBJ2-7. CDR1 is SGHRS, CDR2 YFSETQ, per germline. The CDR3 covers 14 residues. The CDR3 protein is CASSFSTGPYEQYF.

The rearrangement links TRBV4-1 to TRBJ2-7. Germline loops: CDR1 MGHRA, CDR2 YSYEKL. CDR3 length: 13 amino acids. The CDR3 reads CASSQGLGDEQYF.

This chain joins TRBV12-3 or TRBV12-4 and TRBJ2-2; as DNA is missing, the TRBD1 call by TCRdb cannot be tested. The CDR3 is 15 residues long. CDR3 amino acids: CASRVLRDRYGELFF.

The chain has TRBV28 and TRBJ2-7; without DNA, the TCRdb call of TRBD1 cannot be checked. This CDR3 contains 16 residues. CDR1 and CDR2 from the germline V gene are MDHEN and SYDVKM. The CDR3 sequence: CASSPAGELLSYEQYF.

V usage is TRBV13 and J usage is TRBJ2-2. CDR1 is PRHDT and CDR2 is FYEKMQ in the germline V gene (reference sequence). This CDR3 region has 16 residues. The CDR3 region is CASSFSFRANTGELFF.

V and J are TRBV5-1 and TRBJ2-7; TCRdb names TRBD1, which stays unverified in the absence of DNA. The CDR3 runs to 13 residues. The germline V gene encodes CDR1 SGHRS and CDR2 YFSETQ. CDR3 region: CASSPGTADEQYF.

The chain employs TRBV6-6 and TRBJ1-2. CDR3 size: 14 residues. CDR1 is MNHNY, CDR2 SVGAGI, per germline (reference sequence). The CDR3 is CASSEDPANYGYTF.

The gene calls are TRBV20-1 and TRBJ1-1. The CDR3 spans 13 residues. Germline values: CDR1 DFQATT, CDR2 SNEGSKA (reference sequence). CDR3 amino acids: CSASAAGNTEAFF.

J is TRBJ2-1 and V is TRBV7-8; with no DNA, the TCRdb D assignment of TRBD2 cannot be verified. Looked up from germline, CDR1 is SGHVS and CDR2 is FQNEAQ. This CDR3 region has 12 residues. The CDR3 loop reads CASRGLAGMQFF.

CDR3 residues: CASSYSISDNSAHSPLHF. V gene TRBV6-5 combines with J gene TRBJ1-6; the D gene TCRdb calls, TRBD1, cannot be checked with no DNA. The CDR3 totals 18 residues. Germline CDR1 is MNHEY and CDR2 is SVGAGI.

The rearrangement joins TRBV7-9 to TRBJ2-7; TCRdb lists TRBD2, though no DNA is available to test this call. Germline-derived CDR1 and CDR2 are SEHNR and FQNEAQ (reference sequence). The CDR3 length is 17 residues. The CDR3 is CASSERTSGGVGYEQYF.

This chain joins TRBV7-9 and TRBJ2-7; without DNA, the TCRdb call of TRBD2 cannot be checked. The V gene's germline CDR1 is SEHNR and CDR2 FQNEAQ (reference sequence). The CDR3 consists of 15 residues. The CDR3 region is CASSSGLAGHYEQYF. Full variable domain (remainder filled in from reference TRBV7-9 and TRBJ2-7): DTGVSQNPRHKITKRGQNVTFRCDPISEHNRLYWYRQTLGQGPEFLTYFQNEAQLEKSRLLSDRFSAERPKGSFSTLEIQRTEQGDSAMYLCASSSGLAGHYEQYFGPGTRLTVT.

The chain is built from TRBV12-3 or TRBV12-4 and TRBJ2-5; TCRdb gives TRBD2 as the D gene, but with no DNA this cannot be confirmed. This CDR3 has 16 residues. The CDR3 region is CASSSGLAGKQETQYF.

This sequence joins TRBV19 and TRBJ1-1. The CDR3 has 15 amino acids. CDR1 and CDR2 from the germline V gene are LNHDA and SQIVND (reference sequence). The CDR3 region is CASSIVFGWNTEAFF.

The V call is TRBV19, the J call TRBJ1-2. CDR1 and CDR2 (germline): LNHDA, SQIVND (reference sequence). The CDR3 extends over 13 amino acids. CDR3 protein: CASKNSGDYGYTF.

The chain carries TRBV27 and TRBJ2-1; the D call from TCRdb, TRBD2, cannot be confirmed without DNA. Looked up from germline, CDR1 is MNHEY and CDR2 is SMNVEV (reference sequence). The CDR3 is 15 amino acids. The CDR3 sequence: CASSDGRAGLNEQFF.

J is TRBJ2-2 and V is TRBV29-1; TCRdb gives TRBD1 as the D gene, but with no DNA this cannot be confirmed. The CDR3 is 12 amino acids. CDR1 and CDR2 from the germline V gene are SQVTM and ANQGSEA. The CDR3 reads CSGTGAAGELFF.

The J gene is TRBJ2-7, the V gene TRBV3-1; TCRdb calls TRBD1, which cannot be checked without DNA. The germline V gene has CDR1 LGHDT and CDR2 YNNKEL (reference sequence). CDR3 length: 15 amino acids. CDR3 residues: CASSFRTGVVYEQYF.

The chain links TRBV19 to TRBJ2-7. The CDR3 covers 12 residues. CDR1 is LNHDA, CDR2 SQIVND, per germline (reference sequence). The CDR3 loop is CASSRSSYEQYF.

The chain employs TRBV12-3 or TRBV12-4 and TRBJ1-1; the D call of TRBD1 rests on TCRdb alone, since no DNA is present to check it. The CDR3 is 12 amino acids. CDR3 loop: CASSSGQGGAFF.

The CDR3 here is CASSADIGDTQYF. The chain has TRBV25-1 and TRBJ2-3; no DNA is available, so the TRBD1 call from TCRdb remains unchecked. The CDR3 sequence is 13 residues long. The germline V gene encodes CDR1 MGHDK and CDR2 SYGVNS. Complete variable domain (other parts from reference TRBV25-1 and TRBJ2-3): EADIYQTPRYLVIGTGKKITLECSQTMGHDKMYWYQQDPGMELHLIHYSYGVNSTEKGDLSSESTVSRIRTEHFPLTLESARPSHTSQYLCASSADIGDTQYFGPGTRLTVL.

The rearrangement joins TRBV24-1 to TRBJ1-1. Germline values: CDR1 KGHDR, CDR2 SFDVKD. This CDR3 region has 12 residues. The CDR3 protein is CATSDWSTEAFF.

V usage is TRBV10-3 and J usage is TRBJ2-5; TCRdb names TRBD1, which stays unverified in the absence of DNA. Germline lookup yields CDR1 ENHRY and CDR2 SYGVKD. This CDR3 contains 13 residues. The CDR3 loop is CAISGQYQETQYF.

The CDR3 reads CASSRSGTHTLETQYF. The V gene is TRBV7-9, the J gene TRBJ2-5; the TCRdb D gene call, TRBD1, has no DNA to confirm it. This CDR3 has 16 residues. Germline V CDR1 and CDR2: SEHNR, FQNEAQ (reference sequence).